This is a list of T cell receptor beta chains from one sample in a study of T cell responses to AZD1222 COVID-19 vaccine. TCRdb keeps only in-frame clones here, not all; method: immunoSEQ multiplex PCR. The data contain 180,000 or so clones, approximately 90% of them singletons. The source material was peripheral blood, sampled 28 days after the second AZD1222 dose. The receptors here all came from an adult who received the AZD1222 COVID-19 vaccine. The CDR3 runs from the conserved cysteine through the conserved F or W. The size of a clone is reported for some rows only, either as once, few or many, or as a class for expanded clones.

size: once
V: TRBV12-3/TRBV12-4
J: TRBJ1-1
CDR3: CASRGDPPVEAFF

size: NA
V: TRBV11-3
J: TRBJ2-7
CDR3: CASSPQGFYEQYF

size: NA
V: TRBV4-1
J: TRBJ1-5
CDR3: CASSPQGVGSQPQHF

size: once
V: TRBV28
J: TRBJ2-7
CDR3: CASSTLRQGPNEQYF

size: NA
V: TRBV28
J: TRBJ2-7
CDR3: CASSRGTAAYEQYF

size: NA
V: TRBV2
J: TRBJ1-1
CDR3: CASSDWEYEAFF

size: NA
V: TRBV25-1
J: TRBJ2-1
CDR3: CASSEAGGSYNEQFF

size: NA
V: TRBV18
J: TRBJ2-4
CDR3: CASSPGNIQYF

size: NA
V: TRBV10-3
J: TRBJ2-7
CDR3: CAIGGQGTDEQYF

size: once
V: TRBV27
J: TRBJ1-5
CDR3: CASTSRGPNQPQHF

size: NA
V: TRBV6-4
J: TRBJ1-1
CDR3: CASTSGRGEMNTEAFF

size: NA
V: TRBV11-1
J: TRBJ1-1
CDR3: CASSPDRTEAFF

size: NA
V: TRBV11-2
J: TRBJ2-3
CDR3: CASSGTGLGGGLTDTQYF

size: NA
V: TRBV19
J: TRBJ2-1
CDR3: CASSIRPGNEQFF

size: NA
V: TRBV6-4
J: TRBJ1-1
CDR3: CASSDSPEKPSEAFF

size: NA
V: TRBV11-3
J: TRBJ2-1
CDR3: CASSLGGSYNEQFF

size: NA
V: TRBV7-2
J: TRBJ1-3
CDR3: CASSPKAGISGNTIYF

size: NA
V: TRBV3-1/TRBV3-2
J: TRBJ1-2
CDR3: CASTPQPADYGYTF

size: NA
V: TRBV18
J: TRBJ1-1
CDR3: CASSPKRGVENTEAFF

size: NA
V: TRBV2
J: TRBJ1-1
CDR3: CASMAGSVQTEAFF

size: NA
V: TRBV7-2
J: TRBJ1-1
CDR3: CASSPGSWTEAFF

size: NA
V: TRBV2
J: TRBJ1-5
CDR3: CASGRQGIYNQPQHF

size: NA
V: TRBV28
J: TRBJ2-5
CDR3: CASRQVGRETQYF

size: many
V: TRBV4-2
J: TRBJ2-7
CDR3: CASSQDLGDNSYEQYF

size: NA
V: TRBV19
J: TRBJ2-3
CDR3: CASSIDRGEVGSGTQYF

size: NA
V: TRBV6-6
J: TRBJ2-7
CDR3: CASSYSGRDEQYF

size: NA
V: TRBV19
J: TRBJ2-1
CDR3: CASSLGGTYNEQFF

size: NA
V: TRBV28
J: TRBJ2-7
CDR3: CASSFLHNIYEQYF

size: NA
V: TRBV19
J: TRBJ1-2
CDR3: CASSIDEGAGYTF

size: NA
V: TRBV6-5
J: TRBJ1-3
CDR3: CASSYAGSGNTIYF

size: NA
V: TRBV5-1
J: TRBJ2-1
CDR3: CASSTGVYNEQFF

size: NA
V: TRBV12-3/TRBV12-4
J: TRBJ1-1
CDR3: CASSHDGTEAFF

size: few
V: TRBV7-2
J: TRBJ1-2
CDR3: CASSSDFMNYGYTF

size: NA
V: TRBV28
J: TRBJ1-4
CDR3: CASSTGDRATNEKLFF

size: NA
V: TRBV3-1/TRBV3-2
J: TRBJ1-4
CDR3: CASSPRDRGPSNEKLFF

size: NA
V: TRBV5-1
J: TRBJ1-2
CDR3: CASSLADSNYGYTF

size: NA
V: TRBV12-3/TRBV12-4
J: TRBJ1-1
CDR3: CASSSWDREAFF

size: NA
V: TRBV30
J: TRBJ1-2
CDR3: CAWSDDRGSYGYTF

size: NA
V: TRBV14
J: TRBJ2-3
CDR3: CASSQGVGTPSTDTQYF

size: NA
V: TRBV19
J: TRBJ1-5
CDR3: CASTLFSSNQPQHF

size: NA
V: TRBV30
J: TRBJ1-2
CDR3: CAWRLTGTGNYGYTF

size: NA
V: TRBV10-2
J: TRBJ1-5
CDR3: CASSEGNRGQPQHF

size: NA
V: TRBV27
J: TRBJ1-1
CDR3: CASSFSTGVNTEAFF

size: NA
V: TRBV4-3
J: TRBJ1-2
CDR3: CASSQDRTAQGYTF

size: NA
V: TRBV6-1
J: TRBJ2-7
CDR3: CASSEGGVLYEQYF